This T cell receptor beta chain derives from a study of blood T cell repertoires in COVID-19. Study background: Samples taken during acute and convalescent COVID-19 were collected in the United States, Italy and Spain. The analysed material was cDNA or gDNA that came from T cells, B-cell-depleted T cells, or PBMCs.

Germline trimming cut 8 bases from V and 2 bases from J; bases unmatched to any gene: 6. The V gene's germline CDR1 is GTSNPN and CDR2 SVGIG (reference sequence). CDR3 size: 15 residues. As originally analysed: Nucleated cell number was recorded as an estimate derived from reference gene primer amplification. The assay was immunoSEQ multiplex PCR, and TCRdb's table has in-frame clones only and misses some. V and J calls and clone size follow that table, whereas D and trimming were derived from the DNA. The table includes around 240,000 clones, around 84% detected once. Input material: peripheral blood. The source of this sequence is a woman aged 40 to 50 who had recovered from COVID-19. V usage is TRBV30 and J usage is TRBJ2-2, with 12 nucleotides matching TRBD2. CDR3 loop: CALLAGGPNTGELFF. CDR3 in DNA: TGTGCCCTACTAGCGGGGGGCCCTAACACCGGGGAGCTGTTTTTT. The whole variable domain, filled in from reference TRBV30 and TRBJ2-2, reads SQTIHQWPATLVQPVGSPLSLECTVEGTSNPNLYWYRQAAGRGLQLLFYSVGIGQISSEVPQNLSASRPQDRQFILSSKKLLLSDSGFYLCALLAGGPNTGELFFGEGSRLTVL.